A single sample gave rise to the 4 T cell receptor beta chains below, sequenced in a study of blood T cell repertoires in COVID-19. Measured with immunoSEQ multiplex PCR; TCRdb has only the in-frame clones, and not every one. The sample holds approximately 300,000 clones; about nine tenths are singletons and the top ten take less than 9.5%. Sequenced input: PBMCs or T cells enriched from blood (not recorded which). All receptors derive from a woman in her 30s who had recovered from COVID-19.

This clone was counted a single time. This CDR3 reads CASSLAPRASGRRGYEQYF. The DNA for the CDR3 is TGTGCCAGCAGCTTAGCGCCTCGGGCTAGCGGGAGACGAGGCTACGAGCAGTACTTC. The J gene is TRBJ2-7, the V gene TRBV7-2, with 10 positions matching TRBD2. The germline CDR1 and CDR2 sequences are SGHTA and FQGNSA. V shed 0 bases and J 3 bases; nucleotides not matched to a gene: 14. This CDR3 comprises 19 residues. Combining the CDR3 with reference TRBV7-2 and TRBJ2-7 gives the whole variable domain GAGVSQSPSNKVTEKGKDVELRCDPISGHTALYWYRQSLGQGLEFLIYFQGNSAPDKSGLPSDRFSAERTGGSVSTLTIQRTQQEDSAVYLCASSLAPRASGRRGYEQYFGPGTRLTVT.

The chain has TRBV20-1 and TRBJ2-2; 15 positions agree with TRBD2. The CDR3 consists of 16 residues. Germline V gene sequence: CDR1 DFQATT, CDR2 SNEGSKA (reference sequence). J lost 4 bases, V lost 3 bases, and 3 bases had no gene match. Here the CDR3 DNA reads TGCAGTGCTAGTGGACTAGCGGGAGGGTCCACCGGGGAGCTGTTTTTT. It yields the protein CSASGLAGGSTGELFF.

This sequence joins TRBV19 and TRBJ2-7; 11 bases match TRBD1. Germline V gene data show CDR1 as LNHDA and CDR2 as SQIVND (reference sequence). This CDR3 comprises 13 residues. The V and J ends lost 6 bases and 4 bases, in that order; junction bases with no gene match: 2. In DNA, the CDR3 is TGTGCCAGTAGCCGGGACAGGGGGTACGAGCAGTACTTC. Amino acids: CASSRDRGYEQYF.

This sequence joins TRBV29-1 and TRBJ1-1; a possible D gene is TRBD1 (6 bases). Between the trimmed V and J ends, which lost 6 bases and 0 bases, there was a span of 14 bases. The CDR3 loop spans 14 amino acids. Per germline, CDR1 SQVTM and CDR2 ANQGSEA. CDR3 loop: CSVIRRGMNTEAFF. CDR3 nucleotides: TGCAGCGTGATCCGAAGGGGGATGAACACTGAAGCTTTCTTT.